This passage covers 9 T cell receptor beta chains from one sample sequenced in a study of blood T cell repertoires in COVID-19. Assay: immunoSEQ multiplex PCR; the TCRdb copy retains only in-frame clones and omits some. The data contain approximately 210,000 clones, around four fifths of them singletons. Sequenced sample: PBMCs or T cells enriched from blood (not recorded which). These receptors all come from a man in his forties or fifties who had recovered from COVID-19.

The chain carries TRBV7-8 and TRBJ2-7; perhaps TRBD2 as D (5 bases). Per germline, CDR1 SGHVS and CDR2 FQNEAQ. CDR3 length: 15 amino acids. Trimming removed 5 bases at V and 2 bases at J, with 16 bases between. The CDR3 sequence is CASSLRSTSTYEQYF. CDR3 bases: TGTGCCAGCAGCCTGAGGTCAACTAGTACCTACGAGCAGTACTTC.

This chain connects TRBV2 to TRBJ1-2; 7 bases match TRBD1. The ends lost 6 bases at V and 4 bases at J; junction bases unmatched: 5. There are 13 residues in the CDR3. Per germline, CDR1 SNHLY and CDR2 FYNNEI. The CDR3 sequence is CASSPGTAYGYTF. Written as DNA, the CDR3 is TGTGCCAGCAGCCCTGGGACAGCCTATGGCTACACCTTC.

The chain employs TRBV19 and TRBJ1-2; the match to TRBD1 covers 8 bases. Unmatched junction bases numbered 11, after V lost 5 bases and J lost 0 bases. Germline V lookup: CDR1 LNHDA, CDR2 SQIVND (reference sequence). The CDR3 extends over 17 amino acids. CDR3 region: CASSSRTMGQANYGYTF. For the CDR3, the DNA is TGTGCCAGTAGTTCCAGAACCATGGGACAGGCTAACTATGGCTACACCTTC.

This chain uses TRBV12-3 or TRBV12-4 with TRBJ1-4; no reliable D call. V was cut by 2 bases and J by 10 bases, with 8 bases left in between. CDR3 length: 12 amino acids. The CDR3 DNA reads as TGTGCCAGCAGTTTAAGCTTGCGAAAACTGTTTTTT. Translated, it gives CASSLSLRKLFF.

The chain employs TRBV9 and TRBJ2-1, with 8 bases matching TRBD2. This CDR3 is 14 amino acids long. Germline CDR1 SGDLS, CDR2 YYNGEE. V was pared by 3 bases and J by 9 bases, with 8 bases of the junction left unmatched. The CDR3 here is CASSESGSVGEQFF. DNA for the CDR3: TGTGCCAGCAGCGAGAGCGGGAGTGTTGGTGAGCAGTTCTTC.

The count of this clone is one. The chain links TRBV2 to TRBJ1-5; tentative D call: TRBD1 (6 bases). Germline assignment: CDR1 SNHLY and CDR2 FYNNEI. The CDR3 spans 14 residues. Trimming cost V 3 bases and J 3 bases, with 9 bases left between them. CDR3 in amino acids: CASSEQGSNQPQHF. CDR3 DNA sequence: TGTGCCAGCAGTGAGCAGGGGTCCAATCAGCCCCAGCATTTT.

Only a few counts were recorded for this clone. The CDR3 loop is CASRGRGRPREKLFF. In DNA form, the CDR3 reads TGTGCCAGTCGGGGCAGGGGGCGCCCCCGTGAAAAACTGTTTTTT. This chain uses TRBV19 with TRBJ1-4; 8 nucleotides agree with TRBD1. With 8 bases clipped from V and 7 bases from J, the junction kept 12 bases outside the gene matches. Germline assignment: CDR1 LNHDA and CDR2 SQIVND (reference sequence). The CDR3 consists of 15 residues.

The chain is built from TRBV5-1 and TRBJ2-2; D not certain. V was trimmed by 1 base and J by 2 bases, leaving 6 bases between them. Per germline, CDR1 SGHRS and CDR2 YFSETQ. There are 14 residues in the CDR3. The CDR3: CASSLPGNTGELFF. The CDR3 nucleotides read TGCGCCAGCAGCTTGCCAGGAAACACCGGGGAGCTGTTTTTT.

The V gene is TRBV18, the J gene TRBJ1-5; TRBD1 matches at 8 bases. The CDR3 spans 15 residues. The germline V gene encodes CDR1 KGHSH and CDR2 LQKENI. J gave up 2 bases and V 6 bases, and 6 bases lay outside the gene matches. CDR3 DNA sequence: TGTGCCAGCTCGATGGACAGGGCAGGCAATCAGCCCCAGCATTTT. This encodes CASSMDRAGNQPQHF. Full variable domain (outside the CDR3, taken from reference TRBV18 and TRBJ1-5): NAGVMQNPRHLVRRRGQEARLRCSPMKGHSHVYWYRQLPEEGLKFMVYLQKENIIDESGMPKERFSAEFPKEGPSILRIQQVVRGDSAAYFCASSMDRAGNQPQHFGDGTRLSIL.